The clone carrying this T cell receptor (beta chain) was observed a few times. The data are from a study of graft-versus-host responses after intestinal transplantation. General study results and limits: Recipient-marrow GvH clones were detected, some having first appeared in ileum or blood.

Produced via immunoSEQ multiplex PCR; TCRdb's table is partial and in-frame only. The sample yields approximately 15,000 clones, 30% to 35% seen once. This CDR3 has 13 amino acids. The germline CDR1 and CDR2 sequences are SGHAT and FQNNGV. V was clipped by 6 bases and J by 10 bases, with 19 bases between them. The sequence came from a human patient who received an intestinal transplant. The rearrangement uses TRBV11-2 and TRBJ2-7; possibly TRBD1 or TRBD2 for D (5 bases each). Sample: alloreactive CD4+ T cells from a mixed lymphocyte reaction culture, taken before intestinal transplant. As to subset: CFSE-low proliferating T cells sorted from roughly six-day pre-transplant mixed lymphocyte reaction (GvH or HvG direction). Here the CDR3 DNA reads TGTGCCAGCAGAATCGCCTCCGGGACGACACAGTACTTC. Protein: CASRIASGTTQYF.